The next 12 T cell receptor beta chains were all read from a single sample in a study of shared clonotypes between healthy human individuals. Naive CD8 cells were CD45RO-negative, positively selected for CCR7, excluding terminally differentiated effector memory CD45RA+ cells. Sequencing was performed with immunoSEQ multiplex PCR; in TCRdb, only in-frame clones are kept and a portion is missing. The table includes under 1 million clones, about 96% detected once. Sequenced input: naive CD8+ T cells sorted from blood. The origin of the receptors is a man aged 30 to 39 in good health.

The chain carries TRBV19 and TRBJ2-1, with a possible D match to TRBD1 (5 bases). Germline V gene lookup returns CDR1 LNHDA and CDR2 SQIVND (reference sequence). This CDR3 has 14 amino acids. Deletions cut 6 bases from V and 5 bases from J, with 14 bases between. In nucleotides, the CDR3 is TGTGCCAGTAGCCACCAGACAGCAAACAATGAGCAGTTCTTC. It yields the protein CASSHQTANNEQFF.

This chain links TRBV5-6 with TRBJ2-1; 8 bases are shared with TRBD1. Germline V CDR1 and CDR2: SGHDT, YYEEEE. Trimming took 4 bases from V and 4 from J; bases not matched to a gene: 4. CDR3 length: 14 amino acids. The CDR3 nucleotides read TGTGCCAGCAGCCCCGGGACAGGATACAATGAGCAGTTCTTC. This translates into CASSPGTGYNEQFF.

The chain employs TRBV11-2 and TRBJ2-1, with 9 bases fitting TRBD1. With 3 bases clipped from V and 4 bases from J, the junction kept 1 base outside the gene matches. From germline, CDR1 is SGHAT and CDR2 FQNNGV. The CDR3 length is 14 residues. CDR3 sequence: CASSLTGGYNEQFF. CDR3 nucleotides: TGTGCCAGCAGCTTGACAGGGGGTTACAATGAGCAGTTCTTC.

The chain joins TRBV7-6 to TRBJ1-1, with a tentative D call TRBD1 (5 bases). V lost 2 bases to trimming and J lost 10 bases, with 14 bases between them. The CDR3 consists of 13 residues. CDR1 is SGHVS and CDR2 is FNYEAQ in the germline V gene. CDR3 nucleotide sequence: TGTGCCAGCAGCTTAAGGCCCCACGGGGGAGCTTTCTTT. This codes for CASSLRPHGGAFF.

The gene calls are TRBV9 and TRBJ2-3; D is uncertain. Germline CDR1 reads SGDLS; CDR2 reads YYNGEE. The CDR3 loop spans 10 amino acids. The ends were cut back, 6 bases at V and 2 bases at J, with 1 base in the middle. The DNA for the CDR3 is TGTGCCAGCACCACAGATACGCAGTATTTT. It codes for CASTTDTQYF.

This clone was detected a few times. The gene calls are TRBV9 and TRBJ1-1, with 11 bases matching TRBD1. The CDR3 has 15 amino acids. With V trimmed by 5 bases and J by 4 bases, 7 bases remained unmatched. In germline, CDR1 is SGDLS, CDR2 YYNGEE. The CDR3 nucleotides read TGTGCCAGCAGAGGACAGGGGGCTGGAGCCACTGAAGCTTTCTTT. It translates to CASRGQGAGATEAFF. Using reference TRBV9 and TRBJ1-1 for the parts outside the CDR3, the full variable domain is DSGVTQTPKHLITATGQRVTLRCSPRSGDLSVYWYQQSLDQGLQFLIQYYNGEERAKGNILERFSAQQFPDLHSELNLSSLELGDSALYFCASRGQGAGATEAFFGQGTRLTVV.

The V call is TRBV28, the J call TRBJ2-1; 7 bases line up with TRBD2. The CDR3 is made up of 15 amino acids. Germline V gene lookup returns CDR1 MDHEN and CDR2 SYDVKM. The V and J ends lost 6 bases and 4 bases, in that order; junction bases with no gene match: 9. The CDR3 is CASSSRASGYNEQFF. Here the CDR3 DNA reads TGTGCCAGCAGCTCCAGGGCTAGCGGTTACAATGAGCAGTTCTTC.

The gene calls are TRBV4-1 and TRBJ2-6; D is unclear. Germline values: CDR1 MGHRA, CDR2 YSYEKL. V lost 0 bases and J lost 1, with 10 bases in between. This CDR3 region has 17 residues. The CDR3 loop reads CASSQDSPYSGANVLTF. As DNA, the CDR3 is TGCGCCAGCAGCCAAGATTCCCCTTATTCTGGGGCCAACGTCCTGACTTTC.

CDR3 sequence reads: CASRDPRPSTDTQYF. In DNA, the CDR3 is TGTGCCAGCAGGGACCCACGCCCTAGCACAGATACGCAGTATTTT. The chain has TRBV2 and TRBJ2-3, with unresolved D. V was trimmed by 6 bases and J by 0 bases, leaving 13 bases between them. The CDR3 consists of 15 residues. Germline CDR1 is SNHLY and CDR2 is FYNNEI.

The chain is built from TRBV2 and TRBJ1-1, with TRBD1 as a possible D gene (6 bases). In germline, CDR1 is SNHLY, CDR2 FYNNEI. V was cut by 2 bases and J by 7 bases, with 14 bases left in between. This CDR3 is 14 amino acids long. The CDR3 bases are TGTGCCAGCAGTGAATTCCCGGACAGCCTTGAAGCTTTCTTT. This gives the protein CASSEFPDSLEAFF. The complete variable domain, with remaining parts taken from reference TRBV2 and TRBJ1-1, reads EPEVTQTPSHQVTQMGQEVILRCVPISNHLYFYWYRQILGQKVEFLVSFYNNEISEKSEIFDDQFSVERPDGSNFTLKIRSTKLEDSAMYFCASSEFPDSLEAFFGQGTRLTVV.

This clone showed up just once. The chain recombines TRBV2 with TRBJ2-1, with D maybe TRBD1 (6 bases). Looked up from germline, CDR1 is SNHLY and CDR2 is FYNNEI. This CDR3 has 17 amino acids. The V and J ends lost 5 bases and 7 bases respectively, with 24 bases between them. CDR3 DNA: TGTGCCAGCAGTCACCGGGCTGGACAGAAGGTGGTAAATGAGCAGTTCTTC. Amino acid sequence: CASSHRAGQKVVNEQFF.

The CDR3 here is CASTPGSQYEQYF. DNA for the CDR3: TGTGCCAGCACCCCAGGGTCCCAATACGAGCAGTACTTC. This chain links TRBV6-6 with TRBJ2-7; the D gene is possibly TRBD1 (5 bases). CDR3 length: 13 residues. The germline V gene encodes CDR1 MNHNY and CDR2 SVGAGI (reference sequence). Trimming left V 7 bases short and J 4 bases short, with 14 bases between.